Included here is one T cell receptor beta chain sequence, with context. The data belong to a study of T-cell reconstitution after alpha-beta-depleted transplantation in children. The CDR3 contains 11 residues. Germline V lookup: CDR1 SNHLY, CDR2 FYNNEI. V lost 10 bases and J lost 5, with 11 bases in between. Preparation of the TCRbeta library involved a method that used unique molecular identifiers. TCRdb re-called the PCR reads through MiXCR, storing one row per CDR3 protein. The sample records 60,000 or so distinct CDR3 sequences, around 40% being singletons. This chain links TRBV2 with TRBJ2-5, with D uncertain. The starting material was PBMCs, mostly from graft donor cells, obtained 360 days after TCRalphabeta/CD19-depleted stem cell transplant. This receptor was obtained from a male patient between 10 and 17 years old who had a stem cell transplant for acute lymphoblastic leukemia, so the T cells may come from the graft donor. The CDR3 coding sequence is TGTGCCACTGTTCTGACGGAGACCCAGTACTTC. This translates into CATVLTETQYF.